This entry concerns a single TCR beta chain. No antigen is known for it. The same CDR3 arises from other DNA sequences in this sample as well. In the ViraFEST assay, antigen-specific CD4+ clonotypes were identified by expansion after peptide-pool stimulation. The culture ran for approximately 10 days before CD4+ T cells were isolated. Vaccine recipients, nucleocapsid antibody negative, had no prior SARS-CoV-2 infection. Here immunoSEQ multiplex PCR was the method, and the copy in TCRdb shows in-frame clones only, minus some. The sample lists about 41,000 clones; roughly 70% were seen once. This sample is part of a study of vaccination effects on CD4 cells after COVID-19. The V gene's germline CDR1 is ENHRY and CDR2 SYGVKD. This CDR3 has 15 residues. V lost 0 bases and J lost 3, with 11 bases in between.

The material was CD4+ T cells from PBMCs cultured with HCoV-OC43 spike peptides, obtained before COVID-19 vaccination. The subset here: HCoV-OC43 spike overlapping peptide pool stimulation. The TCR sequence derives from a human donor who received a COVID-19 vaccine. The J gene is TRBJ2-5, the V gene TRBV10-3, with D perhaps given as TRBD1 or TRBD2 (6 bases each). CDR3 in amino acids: CAISESGGREETQYF. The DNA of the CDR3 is TGTGCCATCAGTGAGTCGGGGGGCCGGGAAGAGACCCAGTACTTC.